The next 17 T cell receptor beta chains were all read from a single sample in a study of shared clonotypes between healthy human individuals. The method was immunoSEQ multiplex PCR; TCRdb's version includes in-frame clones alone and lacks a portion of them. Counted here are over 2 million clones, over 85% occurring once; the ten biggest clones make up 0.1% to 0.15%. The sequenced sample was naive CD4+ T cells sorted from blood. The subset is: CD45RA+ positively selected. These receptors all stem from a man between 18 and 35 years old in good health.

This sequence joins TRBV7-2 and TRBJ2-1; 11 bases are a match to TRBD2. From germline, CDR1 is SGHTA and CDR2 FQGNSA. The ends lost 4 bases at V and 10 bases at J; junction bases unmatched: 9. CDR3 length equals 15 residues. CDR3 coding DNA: TGTGCCAGCAGCTCCCGACTAGCGGGGTATTTCGAGCAGTTCTTC. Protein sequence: CASSSRLAGYFEQFF.

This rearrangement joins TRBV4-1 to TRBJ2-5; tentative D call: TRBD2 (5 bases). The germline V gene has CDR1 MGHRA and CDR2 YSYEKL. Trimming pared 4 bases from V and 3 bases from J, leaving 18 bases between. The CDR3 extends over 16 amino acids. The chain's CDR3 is CASSLSWVGVEETQYF. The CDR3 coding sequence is TGCGCCAGCAGCCTCTCCTGGGTGGGAGTGGAAGAGACCCAGTACTTC.

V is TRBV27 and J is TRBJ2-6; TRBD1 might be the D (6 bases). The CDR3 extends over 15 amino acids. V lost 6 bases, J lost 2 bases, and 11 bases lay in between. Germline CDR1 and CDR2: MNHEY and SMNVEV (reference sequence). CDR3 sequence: CASRSDSPGANVLTF. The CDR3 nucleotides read TGTGCCAGCAGATCGGACAGCCCTGGGGCCAACGTCCTGACTTTC.

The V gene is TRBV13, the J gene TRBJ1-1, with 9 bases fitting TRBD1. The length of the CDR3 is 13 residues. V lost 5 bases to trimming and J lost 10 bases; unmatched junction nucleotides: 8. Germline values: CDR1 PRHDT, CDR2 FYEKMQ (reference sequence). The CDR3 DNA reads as TGTGCCAGCAGCCCTCGGCCGGGACAGGGAGCTTTCTTT. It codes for CASSPRPGQGAFF.

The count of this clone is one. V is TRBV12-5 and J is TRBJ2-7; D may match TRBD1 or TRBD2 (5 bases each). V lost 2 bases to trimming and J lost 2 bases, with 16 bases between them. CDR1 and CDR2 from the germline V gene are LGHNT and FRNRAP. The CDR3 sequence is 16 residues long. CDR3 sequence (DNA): TGTGCTAGTGGTTTGAAGCCCGGGACGGGGACCTACGAGCAGTACTTC. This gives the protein CASGLKPGTGTYEQYF.

DNA of the CDR3: TGTGCCAGCAGCGTGACGGGACAGAGGGGGAAGAGCTCCTATAATTCACCCCTCCACTTT. This sequence encodes CASSVTGQRGKSSYNSPLHF. The rearrangement joins TRBV2 to TRBJ1-6, with 7 bases lining up with TRBD1. V lost 6 bases to trimming and J lost 0 bases; unmatched junction nucleotides: 17. The CDR3 runs to 20 residues. CDR1 is SNHLY and CDR2 is FYNNEI in the germline V gene.

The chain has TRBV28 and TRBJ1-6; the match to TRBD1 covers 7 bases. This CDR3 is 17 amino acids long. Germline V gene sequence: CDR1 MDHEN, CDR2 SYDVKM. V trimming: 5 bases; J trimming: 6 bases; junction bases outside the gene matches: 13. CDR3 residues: CASSMNSPGQPNSPLHF. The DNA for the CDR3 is TGTGCCAGCAGTATGAATTCCCCGGGACAGCCTAATTCACCCCTCCACTTT.

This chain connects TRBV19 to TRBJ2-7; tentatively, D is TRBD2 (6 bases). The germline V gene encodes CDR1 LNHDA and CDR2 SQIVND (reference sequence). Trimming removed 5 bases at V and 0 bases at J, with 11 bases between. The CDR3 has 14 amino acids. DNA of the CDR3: TGTGCCAGTAGTTTAGCGGAAAGCTCCTACGAGCAGTACTTC. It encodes CASSLAESSYEQYF. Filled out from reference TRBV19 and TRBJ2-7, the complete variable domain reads DGGITQSPKYLFRKEGQNVTLSCEQNLNHDAMYWYRQDPGQGLRLIYYSQIVNDFQKGDIAEGYSVSREKKESFPLTVTSAQKNPTAFYLCASSLAESSYEQYFGPGTRLTVT.

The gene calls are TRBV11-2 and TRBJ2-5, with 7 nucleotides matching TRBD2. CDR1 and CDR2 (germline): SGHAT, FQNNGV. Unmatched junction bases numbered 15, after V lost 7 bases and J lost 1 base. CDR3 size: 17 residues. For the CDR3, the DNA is TGTGCCAGCATGGGGCGATCAAGCGGGACCTTCCAAGAGACCCAGTACTTC. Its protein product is CASMGRSSGTFQETQYF.

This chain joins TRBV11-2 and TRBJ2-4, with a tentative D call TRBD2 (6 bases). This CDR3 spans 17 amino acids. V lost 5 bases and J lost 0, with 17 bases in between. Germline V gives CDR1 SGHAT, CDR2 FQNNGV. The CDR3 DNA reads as TGTGCCAGCAGCCCAAATCTAGCGCGTCTAGCCAAAAACATTCAGTACTTC. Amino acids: CASSPNLARLAKNIQYF.

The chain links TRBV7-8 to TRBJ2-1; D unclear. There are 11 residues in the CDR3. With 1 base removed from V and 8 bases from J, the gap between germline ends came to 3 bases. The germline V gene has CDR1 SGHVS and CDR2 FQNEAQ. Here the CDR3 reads CASSLDYEQFF. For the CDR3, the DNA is TGTGCCAGCAGCTTAGACTATGAGCAGTTCTTC.

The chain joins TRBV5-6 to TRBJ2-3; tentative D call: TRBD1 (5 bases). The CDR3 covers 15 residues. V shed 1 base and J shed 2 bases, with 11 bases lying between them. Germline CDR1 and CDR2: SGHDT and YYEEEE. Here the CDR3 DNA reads TGTGCCAGCAGCTTGTCCGCAGGGTCCACAGATACGCAGTATTTT. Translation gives CASSLSAGSTDTQYF.

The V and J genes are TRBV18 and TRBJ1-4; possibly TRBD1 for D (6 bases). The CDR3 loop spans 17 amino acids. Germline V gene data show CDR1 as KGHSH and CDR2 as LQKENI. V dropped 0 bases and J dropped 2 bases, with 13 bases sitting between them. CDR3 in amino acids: CASSPPAGGSTNEKLFF. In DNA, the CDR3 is TGTGCCAGCTCACCACCAGCCGGGGGCTCGACTAATGAAAAACTGTTTTTT.

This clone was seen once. In nucleotides, the CDR3 is TGTGCCAGTCTTAAAGGGTTTCAAGTCTCTGGGGCCAACGTCCTGACTTTC. Translating it yields CASLKGFQVSGANVLTF. The V call is TRBV7-9, the J call TRBJ2-6; D ambiguous. Trimming cost V 9 bases and J 0 bases, with 18 bases left between them. The CDR3 spans 17 residues. Germline V gives CDR1 SEHNR, CDR2 FQNEAQ (reference sequence).

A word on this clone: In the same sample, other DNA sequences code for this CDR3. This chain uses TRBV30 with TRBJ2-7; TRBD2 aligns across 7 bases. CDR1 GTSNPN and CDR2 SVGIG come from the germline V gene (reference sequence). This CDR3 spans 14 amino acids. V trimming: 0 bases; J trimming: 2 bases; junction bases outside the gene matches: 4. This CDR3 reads CAWSVSGGPYEQYF. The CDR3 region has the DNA TGTGCCTGGAGTGTATCGGGAGGTCCCTACGAGCAGTACTTC.

This CDR3 reads CASSSQLLDTQYF. CDR3 nucleotide sequence: TGCGCCAGCAGCTCCCAACTACTGGATACGCAGTATTTT. This chain connects TRBV5-1 to TRBJ2-3; D not certain. This CDR3 has 13 residues. The germline CDR1 and CDR2 sequences are SGHRS and YFSETQ. The V end lost 3 bases, the J end lost 6 bases, and 11 bases lay between the germline ends.

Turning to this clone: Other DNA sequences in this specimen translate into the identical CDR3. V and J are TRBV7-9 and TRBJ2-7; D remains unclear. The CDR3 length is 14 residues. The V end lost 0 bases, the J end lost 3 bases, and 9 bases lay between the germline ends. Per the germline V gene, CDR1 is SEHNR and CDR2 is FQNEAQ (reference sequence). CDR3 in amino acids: CASSLAPESYEQYF. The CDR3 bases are TGTGCCAGCAGCTTAGCTCCAGAGAGCTACGAGCAGTACTTC.